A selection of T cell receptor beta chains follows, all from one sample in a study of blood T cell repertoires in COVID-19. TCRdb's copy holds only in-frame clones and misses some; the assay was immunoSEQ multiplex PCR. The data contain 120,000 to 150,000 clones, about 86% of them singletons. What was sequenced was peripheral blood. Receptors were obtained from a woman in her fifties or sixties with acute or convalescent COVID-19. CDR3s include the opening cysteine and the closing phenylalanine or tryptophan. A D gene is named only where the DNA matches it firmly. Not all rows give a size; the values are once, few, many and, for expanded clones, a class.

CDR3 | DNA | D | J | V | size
CASSLPGDREQYF | TGTGCCAGCAGTTTACCGGGGGATCGCGAGCAGTACTTC | . | TRBJ2-7 | TRBV27 | .
CASSVGGARNEKLFF | TGTGCCAGCAGTGTCGGGGGGGCGAGGAATGAAAAACTGTTTTTT | . | TRBJ1-4 | TRBV2 | .
CASSPPGRGLYNEQFF | TGTGCCAGCAGCCCGCCAGGAAGGGGGCTCTACAATGAGCAGTTCTTC | TRBD1 | TRBJ2-1 | TRBV11-2 | .
CASSSTTGVHGYTF | TGTGCCAGCAGTTCAACGACAGGGGTGCATGGCTACACCTTC | TRBD1 | TRBJ1-2 | TRBV27 | .
CASSPLRGTVQVDGYTF | TGTGCCAGCTCACCGTTACGCGGGACAGTCCAGGTCGATGGCTACACCTTC | TRBD1 | TRBJ1-2 | TRBV18 | .
CASSYSGGAKNIQYF | TGTGCCAGCAGCTATAGCGGGGGGGCCAAAAACATTCAGTACTTC | TRBD2 | TRBJ2-4 | TRBV27 | .
CASSFLSGNF | TGTGCCAGCAGCTTCCTATCCGGGAATTTT | . | TRBJ2-3 | TRBV5-8 | .
CASSLAASGGETQYF | TGTGCCAGCAGCTTAGCGGCTAGCGGGGGGGAGACCCAGTACTTC | TRBD2 | TRBJ2-5 | TRBV11-3 | .
CASSTRTGGSEKLFF | TGTGCCAGCAGCACGCGGACAGGGGGGAGCGAAAAACTGTTTTTT | TRBD1 | TRBJ1-4 | TRBV5-4 | .
CASSLDTRSGANVLTF | TGTGCCAGCAGCTTGGACACACGTTCTGGGGCCAACGTCCTGACTTTC | . | TRBJ2-6 | TRBV5-5 | .
CASSLNGGMMNTGELFF | TGTGCCAGCAGCTTAAACGGGGGGATGATGAACACCGGGGAGCTGTTTTTT | TRBD2 | TRBJ2-2 | TRBV7-2 | few
CASSLGAGANTGELFF | TGCGCCAGCAGCTTGGGCGCAGGGGCGAACACCGGGGAGCTGTTTTTT | . | TRBJ2-2 | TRBV5-1 | once
CASSQVGAMRYTF | TGTGCCAGCAGCCAAGTGGGGGCCATGCGCTACACCTTC | . | TRBJ1-2 | TRBV14 | .
CAWTRTGGTEAFF | TGTGCCTGGACCCGGACAGGGGGCACTGAAGCTTTCTTT | TRBD1 | TRBJ1-1 | TRBV30 | .
CASSPSPRQETQYF | TGTGCCAGCAGCCCATCGCCCAGACAAGAGACCCAGTACTTC | . | TRBJ2-5 | TRBV11-1 | .
CASRSYNSPLHF | TGTGCCAGCAGGTCTTATAATTCACCCCTCCACTTT | . | TRBJ1-6 | TRBV6-6 | .
CASSALASGGITDTQYF | TGCGCCAGCAGCGCCCTTGCGAGCGGGGGAATCACAGATACGCAGTATTTT | TRBD2 | TRBJ2-3 | TRBV5-1 | few
CASRGSGDQPQHF | TGCGCCAGCAGAGGATCAGGGGATCAGCCCCAGCATTTT | . | TRBJ1-5 | TRBV4-1 | few
CASSQSPGGLVHGYTF | TGCGCCAGCAGCCAATCTCCCGGGGGGCTGGTCCATGGCTACACCTTC | . | TRBJ1-2 | TRBV4-1 | .
CASSIWPHAYQPQHF | TGTGCCAGTAGTATTTGGCCCCACGCCTATCAGCCCCAGCATTTT | . | TRBJ1-5 | TRBV19 | once
CASSPGGQTESYEQYF | TGTGCCAGCTCACCTGGGGGACAGACCGAATCCTACGAGCAGTACTTC | TRBD1 | TRBJ2-7 | TRBV18 | .
CASSPRPQLAGLYNEQFF | TGTGCCAGCAGCCCACGGCCCCAACTAGCGGGGCTATACAATGAGCAGTTCTTC | TRBD2 | TRBJ2-1 | TRBV7-9 | few
CARRGRGGATDTQYF | TGCGCCCGGCGGGGGCGCGGGGGGGCCACAGATACGCAGTATTTT | TRBD2 | TRBJ2-3 | TRBV5-1 | .
CASSQGVREHYTGELFF | TGCGCCAGCAGTCAAGGGGTCAGGGAACACTACACCGGGGAGCTGTTTTTT | . | TRBJ2-2 | TRBV4-3 | once
CASSWGQGSTDTQYF | TGTGCCAGCAGCTGGGGACAGGGTTCCACAGATACGCAGTATTTT | TRBD1 | TRBJ2-3 | TRBV7-8 | .
CASSQERHFNYNEQFF | TGCGCCAGCAGTCAAGAGAGACACTTCAACTACAATGAGCAGTTCTTC | . | TRBJ2-1 | TRBV23-1 | .
CAWSPQADSNQPQHF | TGTGCCTGGAGCCCCCAGGCTGATAGTAATCAGCCCCAGCATTTT | . | TRBJ1-5 | TRBV30 | .
CASSLGRRGQVTGNTIYF | TGTGCCAGCAGCTTGGGGCGAAGGGGGCAGGTTACTGGAAACACCATATATTTT | TRBD1 | TRBJ1-3 | TRBV5-4 | .
CASSSWTGNDEQYF | TGTGCCAGCAGCTCCTGGACAGGGAACGACGAGCAGTACTTC | TRBD1 | TRBJ2-7 | TRBV11-1 | few
CASSLRGTGFGKYGDYTF | TGTGCCAGCAGCTTAAGGGGGACAGGGTTTGGGAAGTATGGAGACTACACCTTC | TRBD1 | TRBJ1-2 | TRBV11-3 | .
CASASGQGLNYEQYF | TGCGCCAGCGCATCGGGACAGGGATTAAACTACGAGCAGTACTTC | TRBD1 | TRBJ2-7 | TRBV10-2 | .
CASSEATGVGDQPQHF | TGTGCCAGCAGTGAAGCAACCGGGGTCGGGGATCAGCCCCAGCATTTT | . | TRBJ1-5 | TRBV6-1 | .
CASSLVRQGVPYEQYF | TGCGCCAGCAGCTTGGTGCGTCAGGGGGTCCCCTACGAGCAGTACTTC | TRBD1 | TRBJ2-7 | TRBV5-1 | .
CASRGQGANSPLHF | TGTGCCAGTAGGGGACAGGGGGCAAATTCACCCCTCCACTTT | TRBD1 | TRBJ1-6 | TRBV19 | .
CASSQDLEQFF | TGTGCCAGCAGCCAAGATCTTGAGCAGTTCTTC | . | TRBJ2-1 | TRBV3-1/TRBV3-2 | .
CASSHPSSGGAGTGELFF | TGTGCCAGCAGCCACCCCTCCTCAGGGGGCGCAGGGACCGGGGAGCTGTTTTTT | TRBD1 | TRBJ2-2 | TRBV9 | .
CASSFRKLFF | TGTGCCAGCAGCTTCAGAAAACTGTTTTTT | . | TRBJ1-4 | TRBV5-6 | few
CASSQDRYRGTYEQYF | TGCGCCAGCAGCCAAGATAGGTACAGGGGGACCTACGAGCAGTACTTC | TRBD1 | TRBJ2-7 | TRBV4-3 | .
CAISEEVSSTEAFF | TGTGCCATCAGTGAGGAGGTTTCGAGCACTGAAGCTTTCTTT | . | TRBJ1-1 | TRBV10-3 | .
CASSQTPRDHGGEKLFF | TGTGCCAGCAGCCAAACACCCCGGGACCACGGGGGTGAAAAACTGTTTTTT | . | TRBJ1-4 | TRBV4-2 | .